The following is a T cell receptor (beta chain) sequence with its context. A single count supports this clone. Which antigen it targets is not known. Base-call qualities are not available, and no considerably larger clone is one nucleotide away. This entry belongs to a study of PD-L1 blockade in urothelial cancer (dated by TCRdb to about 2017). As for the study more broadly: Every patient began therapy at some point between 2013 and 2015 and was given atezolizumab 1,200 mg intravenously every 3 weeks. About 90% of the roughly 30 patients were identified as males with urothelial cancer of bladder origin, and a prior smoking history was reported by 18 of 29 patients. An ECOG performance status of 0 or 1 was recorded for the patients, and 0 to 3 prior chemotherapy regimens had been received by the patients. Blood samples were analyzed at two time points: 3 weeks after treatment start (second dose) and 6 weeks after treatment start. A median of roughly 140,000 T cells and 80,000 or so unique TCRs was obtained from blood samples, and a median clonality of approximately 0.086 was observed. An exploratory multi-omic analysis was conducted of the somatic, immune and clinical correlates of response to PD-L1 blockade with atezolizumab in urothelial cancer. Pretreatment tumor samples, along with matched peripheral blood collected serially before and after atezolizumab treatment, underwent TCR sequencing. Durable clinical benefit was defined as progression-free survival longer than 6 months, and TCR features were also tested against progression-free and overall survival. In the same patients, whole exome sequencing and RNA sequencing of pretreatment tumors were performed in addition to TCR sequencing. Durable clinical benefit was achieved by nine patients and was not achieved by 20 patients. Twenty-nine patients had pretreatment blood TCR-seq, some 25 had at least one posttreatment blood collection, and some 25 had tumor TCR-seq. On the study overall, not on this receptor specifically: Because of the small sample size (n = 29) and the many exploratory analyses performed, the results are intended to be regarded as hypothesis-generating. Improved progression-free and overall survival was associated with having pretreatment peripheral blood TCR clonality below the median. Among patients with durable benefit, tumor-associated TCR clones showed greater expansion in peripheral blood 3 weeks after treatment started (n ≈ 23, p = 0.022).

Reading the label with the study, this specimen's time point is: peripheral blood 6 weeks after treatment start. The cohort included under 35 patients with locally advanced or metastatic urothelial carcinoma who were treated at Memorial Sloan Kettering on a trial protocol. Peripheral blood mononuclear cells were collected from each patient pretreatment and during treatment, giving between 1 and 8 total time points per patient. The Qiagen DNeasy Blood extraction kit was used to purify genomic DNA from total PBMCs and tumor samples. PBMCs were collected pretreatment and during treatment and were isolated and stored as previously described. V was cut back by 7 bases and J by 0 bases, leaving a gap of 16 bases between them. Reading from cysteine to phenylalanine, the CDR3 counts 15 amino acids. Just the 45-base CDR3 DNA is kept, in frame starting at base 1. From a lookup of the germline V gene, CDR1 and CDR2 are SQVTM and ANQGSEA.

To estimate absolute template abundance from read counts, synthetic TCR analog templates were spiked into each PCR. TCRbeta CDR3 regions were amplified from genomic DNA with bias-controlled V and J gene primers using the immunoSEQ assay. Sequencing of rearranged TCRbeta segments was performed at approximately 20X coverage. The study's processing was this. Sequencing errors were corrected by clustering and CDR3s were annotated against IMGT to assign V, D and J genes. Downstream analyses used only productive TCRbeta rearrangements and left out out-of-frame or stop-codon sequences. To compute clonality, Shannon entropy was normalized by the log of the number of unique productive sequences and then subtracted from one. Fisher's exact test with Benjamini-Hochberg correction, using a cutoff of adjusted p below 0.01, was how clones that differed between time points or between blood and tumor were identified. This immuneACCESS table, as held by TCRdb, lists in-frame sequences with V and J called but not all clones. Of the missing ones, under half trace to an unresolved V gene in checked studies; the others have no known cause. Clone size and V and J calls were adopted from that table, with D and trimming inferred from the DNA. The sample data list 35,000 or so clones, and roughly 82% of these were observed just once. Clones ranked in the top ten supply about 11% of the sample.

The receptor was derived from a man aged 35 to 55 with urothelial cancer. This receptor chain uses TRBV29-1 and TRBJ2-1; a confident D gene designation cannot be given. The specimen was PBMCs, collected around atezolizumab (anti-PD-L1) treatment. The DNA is TGCAGCGCCGACAAGCAGAGTAGCTCCTACAATGAGCAGTTCTTC. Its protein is CSADKQSSSYNEQFF.